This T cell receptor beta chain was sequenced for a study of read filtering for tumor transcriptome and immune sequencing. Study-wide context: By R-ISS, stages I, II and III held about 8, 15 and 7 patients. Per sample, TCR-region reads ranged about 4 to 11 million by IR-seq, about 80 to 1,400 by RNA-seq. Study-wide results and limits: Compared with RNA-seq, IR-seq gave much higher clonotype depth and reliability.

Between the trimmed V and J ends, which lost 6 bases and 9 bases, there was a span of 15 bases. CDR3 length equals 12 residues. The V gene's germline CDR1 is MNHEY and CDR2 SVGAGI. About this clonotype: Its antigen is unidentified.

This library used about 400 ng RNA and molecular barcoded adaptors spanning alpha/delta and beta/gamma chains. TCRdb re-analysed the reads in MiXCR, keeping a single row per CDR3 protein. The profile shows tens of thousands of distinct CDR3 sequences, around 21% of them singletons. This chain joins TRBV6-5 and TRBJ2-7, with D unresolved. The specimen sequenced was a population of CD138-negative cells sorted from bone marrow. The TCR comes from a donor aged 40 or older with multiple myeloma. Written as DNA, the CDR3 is TGTGCCAGCAGCACCGGGCCCGCTGTGCAGTACTTC. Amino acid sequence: CASSTGPAVQYF.